This entry concerns a single T cell receptor (beta chain). What it recognizes is unknown. The record originates from a study of shared clonotypes between healthy human individuals. Study-level results: Researchers sampled only blood; tissue repertoires likely differ. In having few donors, the study represented limited genetic and exposure-history diversity.

The V and J ends lost 3 bases and 5 bases respectively, with 10 bases between them. The germline V gene encodes CDR1 MDHEN and CDR2 SYDVKM. This CDR3 comprises 13 residues. Running of the assay took place at deep level. Original handling: Filtering differed since immunoSEQ provided only junctions, with no quality scores. Libraries were prepared by immunoSEQ multiplex PCR; TCRdb keeps only in-frame clonotypes and omits some of them. For V, J and clone size, that table is used; D and trimming come from the DNA. The data show about 490,000 clones, 81% seen once. The chain combines TRBV28 with TRBJ1-1; perhaps TRBD1 as D (5 bases). Sequencing was done on a sample of PBMCs. This sequence originates from a woman between 35 and 50 years old in good health. Some clones in this sample may be carry-over from other donors' samples. This chain's CDR3 is CASSFVGRTEAFF. As DNA, the CDR3 is TGTGCCAGCAGTTTTGTGGGGCGGACTGAAGCTTTCTTT.